This T cell receptor beta chain was sequenced during a study of cytomegalovirus exposure and HLA in healthy donors. PCR amplification relied on 60 Vbeta primers (plus 13 Jbeta primers). Generated by immunoSEQ multiplex PCR, the TCRdb table keeps only in-frame clones and is missing some. The data hold fewer than 150,000 clones, with 55% to 80% observed a single time. With regard to this clone: Antigen specificity is unknown.

Broader study findings: Some public TCRs appeared in many individuals, while most sequences were rare. The authors later found TCR association rates varying by HLA locus, with DRB1 most and HLA-C fewest. The authors assumed roughly uniform sequencing depth across donors for presence/absence analyses.

The sample comprised PBMCs. The origin of this receptor is a human donor in good health.

The CDR3 sequence is CASSYLGSDEQFF. CDR3 coding DNA: TGTGCCAGCAGCTACCTGGGTAGCGATGAGCAGTTCTTC. The genes are TRBV7-3 and TRBJ2-1, with D possibly matching TRBD2 (5 bases). This CDR3 contains 13 residues. The germline V gene has CDR1 SGHTA and CDR2 FQGTGA. Trimming left V 4 bases short and J 8 bases short, with 12 bases between.